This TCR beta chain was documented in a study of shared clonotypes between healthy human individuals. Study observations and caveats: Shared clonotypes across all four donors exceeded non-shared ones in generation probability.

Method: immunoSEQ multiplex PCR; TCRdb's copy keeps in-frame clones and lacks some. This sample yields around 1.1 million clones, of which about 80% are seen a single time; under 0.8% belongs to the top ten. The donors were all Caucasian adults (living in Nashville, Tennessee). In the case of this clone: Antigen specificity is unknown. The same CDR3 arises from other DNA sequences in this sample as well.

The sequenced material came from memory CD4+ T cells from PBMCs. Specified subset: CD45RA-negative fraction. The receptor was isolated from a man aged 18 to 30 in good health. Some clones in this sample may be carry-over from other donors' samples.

This chain's CDR3 is CASSPQGGYEQYF. DNA for the CDR3: TGTGCCAGCAGCCCCCAGGGAGGCTACGAGCAGTACTTC. The chain is built from TRBV7-3 and TRBJ2-7; tentatively, D is TRBD2 (6 bases). Germline CDR1 reads SGHTA; CDR2 reads FQGTGA. V was shortened by 5 bases and J by 3 bases, with 11 bases between the two germline ends. CDR3 length: 13 residues.